This TCR beta chain came from a study of vaccination and CD4 T cells after COVID-19. Study at large: The convalescents comprised six males and four females, two of them Hispanic. Two doses of either BNT162b2 or mRNA-1273 vaccine went to participants.

An Oncomine TCR Beta short-read assay was used to sequence the DNA from cultured CD4+ T cells. The authors extracted genomic DNA from cultured CD4+ T cells. MiXCR, run by TCRdb on the PCR reads, gives a single entry per CDR3 protein. This sample has roughly 7,400 distinct CDR3 sequences, with about 40% found just once. Details on this clonotype: The antigen remains undetermined.

Treatment defined: approximately nine-day PBMC culture with coronavirus spike peptide pools or control peptides (ViraFEST assay). Ahead of the COVID-19 pandemic (2011-2018), the CD4+ T cells of the unexposed donor were collected. What was sequenced was CD4+ T cells from blood, cultured in vitro. The TCR was taken from a human donor in good health.

CDR3 amino acids: CASSLTGTLYTGELFF. The CDR3 DNA is TGTGCCAGCAGCCTTACCGGGACACTGTACACCGGGGAGCTGTTTTTT. This chain links TRBV7-6 with TRBJ2-2, with a weak D call TRBD1 (6 bases). V lost 5 bases and J 3 bases, leaving 16 bases between the germline ends. This CDR3 is built from 16 residues. Germline CDR1 and CDR2: SGHVS and FNYEAQ.